One and the same sample provided the 10 T cell receptor beta chains below, sequenced in a study of cytomegalovirus exposure and HLA in healthy donors. Researchers ran the PCR with 60 Vbeta and 13 Jbeta primers. Libraries were prepared by immunoSEQ multiplex PCR; TCRdb keeps only in-frame clonotypes and omits some of them. The sample includes under 200,000 clones, around 78% of them seen just once. The material sequenced was PBMCs. These receptors originate from a woman aged 40 to 55 in good health and CMV-seropositive.

This clone was picked up a small number of times. The rearrangement joins TRBV7-2 to TRBJ2-5, with D possibly being TRBD1 (5 bases). Deletions cut 5 bases from V and 6 bases from J, with 16 bases between. The length of the CDR3 is 14 residues. Germline V gives CDR1 SGHTA, CDR2 FQGNSA. The CDR3 nucleotides read TGTGCCAGCAGCGAGGCAGGGTATCAAAAGACCCAGTACTTC. Translating it yields CASSEAGYQKTQYF.

Comment on this clone: An end of the junction does not agree with germline; a read error may underlie this. The gene calls are TRBV5-4 and TRBJ2-6, with D possibly being TRBD2 (6 bases). CDR1 and CDR2 from the germline V gene are SGHNT and YYREEE (reference sequence). The CDR3 sequence is 15 residues long. The CDR3 DNA is TGTGCCAGCAGCATCAGGGACTCTGGGGCCAACGGCCTGACTTTC. Translated: CASSIRDSGANGLTF.

V is TRBV27 and J is TRBJ2-1, with D hard to call. The CDR3 loop spans 16 amino acids. The germline V and J ends were trimmed by 5 bases and 0 bases, with 14 bases remaining between them. Germline V gene data show CDR1 as MNHEY and CDR2 as SMNVEV (reference sequence). Here the CDR3 reads CASSKPSGSSYNEQFF. The CDR3 nucleotides read TGTGCCAGCAGTAAACCTTCGGGTAGCTCCTACAATGAGCAGTTCTTC.

This clone was seen only once. The chain joins TRBV6-5 to TRBJ1-1, with a weak D call TRBD1 (5 bases). Germline lookup yields CDR1 MNHEY and CDR2 SVGAGI. With 6 bases removed from V and 5 bases from J, the gap between germline ends came to 10 bases. CDR3 size: 12 residues. The CDR3 bases are TGTGCCAGCAGACGCGGACAAACTGAAGCTTTCTTT. Its translation is CASRRGQTEAFF.

This clone appeared once. V is TRBV5-1 and J is TRBJ2-2; D possibly corresponds to TRBD1 (5 bases). Germline V gene data show CDR1 as SGHRS and CDR2 as YFSETQ. The CDR3 extends over 15 amino acids. V lost 0 bases, J lost 6 bases, and 12 bases lay in between. The CDR3 spells CASSLDPRVAGELFF. CDR3 sequence (DNA): TGCGCCAGCAGCTTGGATCCCAGGGTTGCCGGGGAGCTGTTTTTT.

V is TRBV7-2 and J is TRBJ2-2, with 9 bases fitting TRBD1. After removal of 5 bases from V and 7 bases from J, the junction contained 8 bases not matched to a gene. Germline CDR1 is SGHTA and CDR2 is FQGNSA. The CDR3 is made up of 15 amino acids. The CDR3 DNA follows: TGTGCCAGCAGCCGAGGACAGGGGTATTTCGGGGAGCTGTTTTTT. It yields the protein CASSRGQGYFGELFF.

This chain connects TRBV5-1 to TRBJ1-2; D is possibly TRBD1 (5 bases). Germline V CDR1 and CDR2: SGHRS, YFSETQ. Deletions cut 0 bases from V and 8 bases from J, with 11 bases between. This CDR3 region has 13 residues. This CDR3 reads CASSLADRNGYTF. Written as DNA, the CDR3 is TGCGCCAGCAGCTTGGCTGACAGAAACGGCTACACCTTC.

V and J are TRBV29-1 and TRBJ1-4; D might be TRBD1 (6 bases). V lost 4 bases to trimming and J lost 8 bases, with 11 bases between them. The CDR3 extends over 12 amino acids. CDR1 SQVTM and CDR2 ANQGSEA come from the germline V gene. CDR3 DNA sequence: TGCAGCGTTGGGGCAGGGGACGAAAAACTGTTTTTT. This encodes CSVGAGDEKLFF. The full variable domain, rest sourced from reference TRBV29-1 and TRBJ1-4, is SAVISQKPSRDICQRGTSLTIQCQVDSQVTMMFWYRQQPGQSLTLIATANQGSEATYESGFVIDKFPISRPNLTFSTLTVSNMSPEDSSIYLCSVGAGDEKLFFGSGTQLSVL.

On this clone itself: Additional DNA sequences in this sample encode the identical CDR3. The DNA for the CDR3 is TGTGCCAGCAGTGAAAGTGGCAGCTACGAGCAGTACTTC. Amino acid sequence: CASSESGSYEQYF. V gene TRBV6-1 combines with J gene TRBJ2-7; no clear D. Looked up from germline, CDR1 is MNHNS and CDR2 is SASEGT. This CDR3 region has 13 residues. The germline V and J ends were trimmed by 2 bases and 3 bases, with 8 bases remaining between them.

Concerning this clone: Relative to the germline gene, one junction end is altered; a read error may explain this. The chain combines TRBV7-9 with TRBJ1-6; D unclear. Germline values: CDR1 SEHNR, CDR2 FQNEAQ (reference sequence). This CDR3 has 16 residues. CDR3 sequence (DNA): TGTTCCAGCAGCTTCGATGGGCGCTCCTATAATTCACCCCTCCACTTT. This encodes CSSSFDGRSYNSPLHF.